A selection of T cell receptor beta chains follows, all from one sample in a study of control samples from healthy donors and cancer patients. TCRdb keeps only in-frame clones here, not all; method: immunoSEQ multiplex PCR. The sample gives roughly 80,000 clones, roughly 84% of which show up once; 4.5% to 6% is in the top ten. Material for sequencing was blood. The origin of the receptors is a woman in her fifties or sixties in good health. Each CDR3 is given with its conserved first and last residue. The order of the fields is V gene, CDR3 protein.

>TRBV4-1
CASSRNAPDRSSSYNSPLHF
>TRBV12-3/TRBV12-4
CASSFASSSGYTF
>TRBV10-2
CASLTLNPGHAVGEQFF
>TRBV29-1
CSVEAGWNSGANVLTF
>TRBV7-6
CASSLQTQGAETQYF
>TRBV5-6
CASSLRTSTYEQYF
>TRBV7-7
CASSQSDKSIDTQYF
>TRBV19
CASSYGQGLGANVLTF
>TRBV5-5
CASSLDRTASGNTIYF
>TRBV3-1/TRBV3-2
CASSQDAGAGDYGYTF
>TRBV4-2
CASSQDLRGTGYTEAFF
>TRBV7-9
CASSPLDIYEQYF
>TRBV21-1
CASSKRQGSEAEAFF
>TRBV24-1
CATSEQSILGRTGGNEQYF
>TRBV27
CAARTSWNTGELFF
>TRBV19
CASSTSMGTGNNEKLFF
>TRBV18
CASSPRGGDSYEQYF
>TRBV27
CASSLTGFDYEQYF
>TRBV2
CASSRDRGATYNSPLHF
>TRBV10-3
CAISESGTENTEAFF
>TRBV2
CASSRYSNQPQHF
>TRBV12-5
CASGFLVRDNEQFF
>TRBV18
CASSPPAGRDSPLHF
>TRBV13
CASSSAQGAKINYGYTF
>TRBV5-1
CASRPSAGNTGELFF
>TRBV7-2
CASSLVSAGNYGYTF
>TRBV6-5
CASSGKSMNTEAFF
>TRBV5-5
CASSSAASGNTIYF
>TRBV2
CASSEDSNEQYF